This T cell receptor (beta chain) was recovered during a study of cytomegalovirus exposure and HLA in healthy donors. The V gene's germline CDR1 is SGHVS and CDR2 FQNEAQ. V lost 3 bases, J lost 1 base, and 11 bases lay in between. The CDR3 spans 15 residues. Primers for the PCR totalled 60 Vbeta and 13 Jbeta. Assay used: immunoSEQ multiplex PCR; TCRdb lists only in-frame clones, some missing. The table lists about 130,000 clones, approximately 74% of them singletons. What was sequenced was PBMCs. This TCR came from a male donor in good health and CMV-seronegative. The V call is TRBV7-8, the J call TRBJ2-3; weak D call: TRBD2 (5 bases). The CDR3 DNA follows: TGTGCCAGCAGCTTGAGGGTAGGTGGCACAGATACGCAGTATTTT. Residues: CASSLRVGGTDTQYF.